The 27 T cell receptor beta chains in this list originate from one sample, sequenced in a study of identical twins. TCRdb reprocessed the 5' RACE reads via MiXCR and lists one record per CDR3 protein. Found here are 350,000 or so distinct CDR3 sequences, approximately 13% of them singletons; the top ten hold roughly 7%. These data also featured in a second study, about yellow fever vaccine responses in identical twins.

The material sequenced was CD8+ T cells sorted from blood. The receptors here all came from a woman younger than 30 in good health.

This clonotype has just a few counts. The chain recombines TRBV5-6 with TRBJ2-7, with 10 nucleotides matching TRBD2. J lost 2 bases, V lost 2 bases, and 7 bases had no gene match. CDR3 length: 16 amino acids. CDR1 is SGHDT, CDR2 YYEEEE, per germline. CDR3 sequence reads: CASSFPSGRATYEQYF. In DNA, the CDR3 is TGTGCCAGCAGCTTCCCAAGCGGGAGGGCCACCTACGAGCAGTACTTC.

In its sample, this clonotype was seen a few times. The CDR3 sequence: CASSQDGTGGALYEQYF. The CDR3 DNA reads TGTGCCAGCAGCCAAGATGGAACAGGGGGCGCGTTATACGAGCAGTACTTC. This chain joins TRBV14 and TRBJ2-7; 9 bases map to TRBD1. The CDR3 totals 17 residues. Germline V gives CDR1 SGHDN, CDR2 FVKESK. With V trimmed by 0 bases and J by 4 bases, 10 bases remained unmatched.

This clonotype was detected a few times. The chain links TRBV15 to TRBJ2-3; 10 bases are shared with TRBD2. The CDR3 totals 15 residues. Looked up from germline, CDR1 is LNHNV and CDR2 is YYDKDF (reference sequence). J was trimmed by 2 bases and V by 5 bases; bases with no gene match: 4. Written as DNA, the CDR3 is TGTGCCACCAGCCTAACTAGCGGGATCACAGATACGCAGTATTTT. This codes for CATSLTSGITDTQYF.

This clonotype has ten or more counts. The V and J genes are TRBV12-3 or TRBV12-4 and TRBJ2-5; D perhaps matches TRBD2 (5 bases). Trimming took 3 bases from V and 3 from J, leaving 11 bases between them. The CDR3 contains 14 residues. CDR3: CASSFESGEETQYF. DNA of the CDR3: TGTGCCAGCAGTTTCGAAAGCGGAGAAGAGACCCAGTACTTC.

This clonotype was seen many times. The chain employs TRBV5-5 and TRBJ2-5, with D perhaps TRBD1 (5 bases). The V gene lost 0 bases and the J gene lost 3 bases, with 12 bases spanning the gap. This CDR3 has 15 amino acids. Germline lookup yields CDR1 SGHKS and CDR2 YYEKEE (reference sequence). In nucleotides, the CDR3 is TGTGCCAGCAGCTTGGAAGGGGATCGTAAAGAGACCCAGTACTTC. It translates to CASSLEGDRKETQYF. The variable domain in full, with the rest retrieved from reference TRBV5-5 and TRBJ2-5, is DAGVTQSPTHLIKTRGQQVTLRCSPISGHKSVSWYQQVLGQGPQFIFQYYEKEERGRGNFPDRFSARQFPNYSSELNVNALLLGDSALYLCASSLEGDRKETQYFGPGTRLLVL.

This clonotype has ten or more counts. This sequence joins TRBV27 and TRBJ2-7; 9 nucleotides agree with TRBD1. Germline V gene lookup returns CDR1 MNHEY and CDR2 SMNVEV (reference sequence). The CDR3 consists of 14 residues. V shed 0 bases, J shed 6 bases, and the junction held 3 bases outside the gene matches. Written as DNA, the CDR3 is TGTGCCAGCAGTTTATCCGGGACAGGGAGCGAGCAGTACGTC. This translates into CASSLSGTGSEQYV.

The chain employs TRBV28 and TRBJ1-6; D not resolved. The CDR3 consists of 16 residues. V was pared by 5 bases and J by 4 bases, with 15 bases between. The germline V gene encodes CDR1 MDHEN and CDR2 SYDVKM. CDR3 nucleotide sequence: TGTGCCAGCAGTCCGACTTCGGGTCCTTATAATTCACCCCTCCACTTT. It yields the protein CASSPTSGPYNSPLHF. The full variable domain, rest sourced from reference TRBV28 and TRBJ1-6, is DVKVTQSSRYLVKRTGEKVFLECVQDMDHENMFWYRQDPGLGLRLIYFSYDVKMKEKGDIPEGYSVSREKKERFSLILESASTNQTSMYLCASSPTSGPYNSPLHFGNGTRLTVT.

The sample holds a few counts of this clonotype. The chain is built from TRBV28 and TRBJ2-7; D call uncertain. Trimming took 8 bases from V and 3 from J, leaving 8 bases between them. The CDR3 runs to 11 residues. Germline V gene lookup returns CDR1 MDHEN and CDR2 SYDVKM. CDR3 residues: CASGDGYEQYF. The CDR3 DNA sequence: TGTGCCAGCGGCGACGGCTACGAGCAGTACTTC.

This clonotype was seen a single time. A junction end diverges from the germline sequence, so it may reflect a read error. This sequence joins TRBV3-1 and TRBJ2-1; the D is unclear. This CDR3 contains 16 residues. Germline V gene lookup returns CDR1 LGHDT and CDR2 YNNKEL (reference sequence). The CDR3 coding sequence is TGTGCCACCAGCCAAGGAATCTTGGTCAGCTACAATGAGCAGTTCTTC. Its protein is CATSQGILVSYNEQFF.

The sample holds a few counts of this clonotype. The chain links TRBV2 to TRBJ2-6; the D is unclear. V lost 7 bases and J lost 0, with 16 bases in between. CDR1 is SNHLY, CDR2 FYNNEI, per germline. This CDR3 spans 17 amino acids. The CDR3 nucleotides are TGTGCCAGCACTGGTATGGTGCACAACTCTGGGGCCAACGTCCTGACTTTC. The encoded protein is CASTGMVHNSGANVLTF.

This clonotype was detected a few times. The chain carries TRBV29-1 and TRBJ2-5; 11 bases fit TRBD2. Germline V CDR1 and CDR2: SQVTM, ANQGSEA. This CDR3 is 13 amino acids long. V trimming: 4 bases; J trimming: 5 bases; junction bases outside the gene matches: 3. In DNA form, the CDR3 reads TGCAGCGTTGTGGCTAGCGGGGGGGAGACCCAGTACTTC. Translated: CSVVASGGETQYF.

The sample holds many counts of this clonotype. The chain recombines TRBV25-1 with TRBJ2-7; D might be TRBD1 (6 bases). Trimming pared 6 bases from V and 5 bases from J, leaving 17 bases between. Germline-derived CDR1 and CDR2 are MGHDK and SYGVNS. This CDR3 has 14 residues. Here the CDR3 reads CASRETGIPDEQYF. The CDR3 DNA sequence: TGTGCCAGCAGGGAAACAGGGATCCCTGACGAGCAGTACTTC.

The V gene is TRBV6-5, the J gene TRBJ2-1, with D tentatively TRBD1 (6 bases). Germline V CDR1 and CDR2: MNHEY, SVGAGI. This CDR3 has 15 residues. Trimming stripped 4 bases from V and 0 bases from J, with 10 bases between. For the CDR3, the DNA is TGTGCCAGCAGTTTTGAACAGGGCTCCTACAATGAGCAGTTCTTC. Translation: CASSFEQGSYNEQFF.

A few counts support this clonotype. The chain is built from TRBV27 and TRBJ2-1; 7 bases line up with TRBD1. Trimming at V came to 5 bases and at J to 8 bases, leaving 18 bases not matched to a gene. The CDR3 extends over 17 amino acids. CDR1 and CDR2 (germline): MNHEY, SMNVEV (reference sequence). The chain's CDR3 is CASSPLGGVGPGHEQFF. In DNA form, the CDR3 reads TGTGCCAGCAGTCCACTAGGGGGCGTCGGACCGGGCCATGAGCAGTTCTTC.

The chain links TRBV29-1 to TRBJ2-4, with 8 bases matching TRBD2. The CDR3 is 12 amino acids. Per the germline V gene, CDR1 is SQVTM and CDR2 is ANQGSEA. The CDR3 DNA reads as TGCACCGGGGGGGGTTGCAAAAACATTCAGTACTTC. This sequence encodes CTGGGCKNIQYF.

This clonotype has more than one count but fewer than ten. This chain joins TRBV13 and TRBJ2-3; D call uncertain. The V gene lost 2 bases and the J gene lost 2 bases, with 5 bases spanning the gap. The CDR3 covers 13 residues. CDR1 and CDR2 from the germline V gene are PRHDT and FYEKMQ (reference sequence). The CDR3 DNA follows: TGTGCCAGCAGCTTAAAGCTCACAGATACGCAGTATTTT. Encoded protein: CASSLKLTDTQYF.

In this sample, this clonotype turned up a few times. The chain recombines TRBV15 with TRBJ2-1; TRBD2 might be the D (5 bases). Germline V CDR1 and CDR2: LNHNV, YYDKDF (reference sequence). The CDR3 contains 19 residues. The V end lost 5 bases, the J end lost 0 bases, and 23 bases lay between the germline ends. The CDR3 protein is CATSRGLLVSIYSYNEQFF. Written as DNA, the CDR3 is TGTGCCACCAGCCGAGGATTACTAGTGTCCATATACTCCTACAATGAGCAGTTCTTC.

Only a few counts were recorded for this clonotype. V usage is TRBV12-5 and J usage is TRBJ2-1, with 11 bases aligning to TRBD2. The CDR3 covers 16 residues. Unmatched junction bases numbered 9, after V lost 5 bases and J lost 6 bases. Germline loops: CDR1 LGHNT, CDR2 FRNRAP. The CDR3 DNA reads TGTGCTAGTGGTCCTCCCGGGACTAGCGGAGCCAATGAGCAGTTCTTC. It codes for CASGPPGTSGANEQFF.

The chain combines TRBV6-2 or TRBV6-3 with TRBJ2-5; D is perhaps TRBD2 (6 bases). CDR3 size: 15 residues. Trimming took 2 bases from V and 3 from J, leaving 13 bases between them. Germline CDR1 reads MNHEY; CDR2 reads SVGEGT. The CDR3 nucleotides read TGTGCCAGCAGTTACGTTGGTAGCGGAGAAGAGACCCAGTACTTC. Residues: CASSYVGSGEETQYF.

This clonotype was counted only a few times. J is TRBJ2-5 and V is TRBV11-1; 11 nucleotides align to TRBD2. J gave up 5 bases and V 4 bases, and 9 bases lay outside the gene matches. CDR1 is SGHAT and CDR2 is FQDESV in the germline V gene (reference sequence). CDR3 length: 16 amino acids. The CDR3 bases are TGTGCCAGCAGCTCCGGGACTAGCGGACTTGGGGAGACCCAGTACTTC. It is translated as CASSSGTSGLGETQYF.

This clonotype was picked up a small number of times. The chain recombines TRBV5-1 with TRBJ2-3; D gene uncertain. This CDR3 contains 15 residues. CDR1 is SGHRS and CDR2 is YFSETQ in the germline V gene. The V gene lost 2 bases and the J gene lost 2 bases, with 12 bases spanning the gap. CDR3 region: CASSFRAPNTDTQYF. In nucleotides, the CDR3 is TGCGCCAGCAGCTTTAGGGCACCTAACACAGATACGCAGTATTTT.

The genes are TRBV13 and TRBJ2-2; TRBD2 aligns across 10 bases. This CDR3 has 18 amino acids. V was clipped by 5 bases and J by 1 base; unmatched bases: 10. In germline, CDR1 is PRHDT, CDR2 FYEKMQ (reference sequence). The CDR3 bases are TGTGCCAGCAGCACCTCGTGGCTAGCGGGGGAGAACACCGGGGAGCTGTTTTTT. Translating it yields CASSTSWLAGENTGELFF. Complete variable domain (other parts from reference TRBV13 and TRBJ2-2): AAGVIQSPRHLIKEKRETATLKCYPIPRHDTVYWYQQGPGQDPQFLISFYEKMQSDKGSIPDRFSAQQFSDYHSELNMSSLELGDSALYFCASSTSWLAGENTGELFFGEGSRLTVL.

The rearrangement joins TRBV29-1 to TRBJ2-7; possible D gene TRBD1, 7 bases. V dropped 6 bases and J dropped 4 bases, with 19 bases sitting between them. From germline, CDR1 is SQVTM and CDR2 ANQGSEA. The CDR3 spans 14 residues. For the CDR3, the DNA is TGCAGCGTCGGTACAGGGGACTTACCTTACGAGCAGTACTTC. Its protein product is CSVGTGDLPYEQYF.

The chain employs TRBV27 and TRBJ2-7; D gene ambiguous. The germline CDR1 and CDR2 sequences are MNHEY and SMNVEV (reference sequence). Between the trimmed V and J ends, which lost 4 bases and 2 bases, there was a span of 6 bases. This CDR3 comprises 12 residues. CDR3 DNA: TGTGCCAGCAGTTCCAACCCCTACGAGCAGTACGTC. Translation gives CASSSNPYEQYV.

The table lists this clonotype with a few counts. The chain combines TRBV28 with TRBJ2-5; the match to TRBD1 covers 10 bases. Germline CDR1 reads MDHEN; CDR2 reads SYDVKM. The CDR3 length is 15 residues. The ends lost 3 bases at V and 5 bases at J; junction bases unmatched: 6. The CDR3 coding sequence is TGTGCCAGCAGTTTTGGGGACAGGGGTTTGGAGACCCAGTACTTC. Amino acid sequence: CASSFGDRGLETQYF.

This clonotype was detected a few times. V is TRBV28 and J is TRBJ1-1; D is undetermined. There are 14 residues in the CDR3. V lost 7 bases, J lost 1 base, and 13 bases lay in between. The germline CDR1 and CDR2 sequences are MDHEN and SYDVKM. The CDR3 nucleotides are TGTGCCAGCACCACTTTTTGGGGGAACACTGAAGCTTTCTTT. This sequence encodes CASTTFWGNTEAFF.

This clonotype has just a few counts. This chain uses TRBV7-8 with TRBJ2-6; TRBD1 matches 9 bases. Germline V gene data show CDR1 as SGHVS and CDR2 as FQNEAQ. CDR3 length equals 17 residues. V lost 5 bases to trimming and J lost 2 bases; unmatched junction nucleotides: 7. CDR3 sequence reads: CASSETGGAPGANVLTF. The CDR3 DNA sequence: TGTGCCAGCAGCGAGACAGGGGGGGCTCCTGGGGCCAACGTCCTGACTTTC.